What follows are 16 T cell receptor beta chains derived from one specimen sequenced in a study of blood T cell repertoires in COVID-19. Data came from immunoSEQ multiplex PCR; TCRdb stores just in-frame clones and leaves some out. The sample holds tens of thousands of clones; around 80% are singletons and the top ten take more than 4.5%. Sequencing was carried out using peripheral blood. The origin of the receptors is a human donor in a cohort sampled during active or convalescent COVID-19.

The genes are TRBV3-1 (or the pseudogene TRBV3-2) and TRBJ1-5, with D uncertain. The germline V gene encodes CDR1 LGHDT and CDR2 YNNKEL (reference sequence). The V end lost 0 bases, the J end lost 4 bases, and 4 bases lay between the germline ends. CDR3 length: 13 amino acids. As DNA, the CDR3 is TGTGCCAGCAGCCAAGAGCGGAATCAGCCCCAGCATTTT. This codes for CASSQERNQPQHF.

The chain employs TRBV5-1 and TRBJ1-4; TRBD1 is a possible D gene (6 bases). The germline V gene encodes CDR1 SGHRS and CDR2 YFSETQ. The CDR3 runs 15 residues. Trimming took off 0 bases at V and 7 bases at J, with 13 bases between the two ends. DNA for the CDR3: TGCGCCAGCAGCTTGGGGGGGCAGAATGGTGAAAAACTGTTTTTT. Protein: CASSLGGQNGEKLFF.

This clone was observed a few times. The V and J genes are TRBV6-2 or TRBV6-3 and TRBJ1-5, with D perhaps matching TRBD1 (6 bases). Deletions cut 5 bases from V and 6 bases from J, with 26 bases between. Germline CDR1 MNHEY, CDR2 SVGEGT. This CDR3 comprises 18 residues. The CDR3, as DNA: TGTGCCAGCAGTACAGGATGGACAGCGGGATCGATGGGTCAGCCCCAGCATTTT. Amino acid sequence: CASSTGWTAGSMGQPQHF.

V gene TRBV10-3 combines with J gene TRBJ1-5; tentative D call: TRBD1 (5 bases). Germline V lookup: CDR1 ENHRY, CDR2 SYGVKD. The CDR3 runs 15 residues. Deletions cut 3 bases from V and 7 bases from J, with 16 bases between. In DNA form, the CDR3 reads TGTGCCATCAGTGATGTACAGGCCTTAGGGCAGCCCCAGCATTTT. Its translation: CAISDVQALGQPQHF.

The genes are TRBV6-5 and TRBJ1-5; 7 bases are a match to TRBD1. With 6 bases clipped from V and 4 bases from J, the junction kept 9 bases outside the gene matches. In germline, CDR1 is MNHEY, CDR2 SVGAGI. CDR3 length: 15 amino acids. The CDR3 region is CASSPDRVGNQPQHF. CDR3 DNA sequence: TGTGCCAGCAGCCCCGACAGGGTTGGTAATCAGCCCCAGCATTTT.

This chain links TRBV7-8 with TRBJ1-2, with TRBD1 identical over 7 bases. Germline V gives CDR1 SGHVS, CDR2 FQNEAQ. There are 15 residues in the CDR3. Trimming cost V 5 bases and J 3 bases; bases outside gene matches: 9. This CDR3 reads CASSKRGGTDYGYTF. The CDR3, as DNA: TGTGCCAGCAGCAAACGCGGCGGGACAGACTATGGCTACACCTTC.

The chain employs TRBV11-2 and TRBJ2-2; TRBD2 is a possible D gene (6 bases). This CDR3 comprises 15 residues. The V end lost 7 bases, the J end lost 4 bases, and 16 bases lay between the germline ends. In germline, CDR1 is SGHAT, CDR2 FQNNGV. The CDR3 loop reads CASNSLVGLTGELFF. The CDR3 region has the DNA TGTGCCAGCAACTCGTTAGTGGGACTCACCGGGGAGCTGTTTTTT.

The CDR3 protein is CASRPPGTGGAGEQYF. Written as DNA, the CDR3 is TGTGCCAGCAGGCCGCCCGGGACAGGGGGCGCGGGGGAGCAGTACTTC. The chain uses TRBV11-2 and TRBJ2-7; 12 nucleotides agree with TRBD1. After removal of 6 bases from V and 7 bases from J, the junction contained 13 bases not matched to a gene. This CDR3 is built from 16 residues. The germline V gene encodes CDR1 SGHAT and CDR2 FQNNGV.

This clone showed up just a few times. The J gene is TRBJ1-6, the V gene TRBV12-5; 9 bases are shared with TRBD1. The CDR3 spans 15 residues. Germline V gives CDR1 LGHNT, CDR2 FRNRAP. The J segment lost 6 bases and the V segment lost 4 bases, leaving 4 bases of the junction unmatched. The CDR3 spells CASGYGTGLNSPLHF. The CDR3 DNA reads as TGTGCTAGTGGTTACGGGACAGGGCTTAATTCACCCCTCCACTTT.

The chain uses TRBV24-1 and TRBJ2-1, with D perhaps matching TRBD1 (6 bases). The germline V and J ends were trimmed by 4 bases and 4 bases, with 13 bases remaining between them. CDR1 is KGHDR and CDR2 is SFDVKD in the germline V gene. This CDR3 contains 15 residues. The CDR3 DNA sequence: TGTGCCACCAGTGACGCGCCCGGACAGTACAATGAGCAGTTCTTC. This codes for CATSDAPGQYNEQFF.

This chain links TRBV15 with TRBJ1-6; D may be TRBD1 (6 bases). V shed 9 bases and J shed 8 bases, with 11 bases lying between them. This CDR3 has 12 amino acids. The germline CDR1 and CDR2 sequences are LNHNV and YYDKDF (reference sequence). The CDR3 sequence is CATQGWDSPLHF. The CDR3 DNA is TGTGCCACACAGGGATGGGATTCACCCCTCCACTTT.

The chain couples TRBV19 to TRBJ2-2; 9 nucleotides line up with TRBD2. Germline assignment: CDR1 LNHDA and CDR2 SQIVND (reference sequence). The CDR3 is 18 amino acids. V shed 3 bases and J 0 bases; nucleotides not matched to a gene: 8. The CDR3 bases are TGTGCCAGTAGTATCCTAGCGGGGCGACCGTCGAACACCGGGGAGCTGTTTTTT. It yields the protein CASSILAGRPSNTGELFF.

The V gene is TRBV19, the J gene TRBJ2-5; D possibly corresponds to TRBD1 (5 bases). This CDR3 is 13 amino acids long. Germline V gene sequence: CDR1 LNHDA, CDR2 SQIVND (reference sequence). Trimming cost V 1 base and J 4 bases, with 7 bases left between them. The CDR3 region is CASSIGQSETQYF. CDR3 nucleotide sequence: TGTGCCAGTAGTATAGGACAGTCAGAGACCCAGTACTTC. Drawing the rest from reference TRBV19 and TRBJ2-5, the complete variable domain is DGGITQSPKYLFRKEGQNVTLSCEQNLNHDAMYWYRQDPGQGLRLIYYSQIVNDFQKGDIAEGYSVSREKKESFPLTVTSAQKNPTAFYLCASSIGQSETQYFGPGTRLLVL.

The chain couples TRBV3-1 (or the pseudogene TRBV3-2) to TRBJ1-1; 7 nucleotides align to TRBD1. This CDR3 contains 13 residues. The V gene's germline CDR1 is LGHDT and CDR2 YNNKEL (reference sequence). The junction had 4 bases not matched to a gene; V was cut back by 4 bases and J by 5 bases. The chain's CDR3 is CASSRGQWTEAFF. CDR3 bases: TGTGCCAGCAGCCGGGGACAGTGGACTGAAGCTTTCTTT.

This clone was recorded only once. The chain links TRBV19 to TRBJ1-6; TRBD1 aligns across 9 bases. V was pared by 7 bases and J by 5 bases, with 9 bases of the junction left unmatched. The CDR3 loop spans 16 amino acids. Germline V CDR1 and CDR2: LNHDA, SQIVND (reference sequence). In DNA, the CDR3 is TGTGCCAGTAACCTGAACAGGGGGCTGGATAATTCACCCCTCCACTTT. This translates into CASNLNRGLDNSPLHF.

The V call is TRBV19, the J call TRBJ1-2, with TRBD1 matching over 7 bases. Germline V gene lookup returns CDR1 LNHDA and CDR2 SQIVND (reference sequence). This CDR3 is 15 amino acids long. The trim removed 5 bases at V and 5 bases at J, leaving 11 bases unmatched. The CDR3 DNA is TGTGCCAGTAGTGAGGGGGCAGGGCTGGCTTATGGCTACACCTTC. The encoded protein is CASSEGAGLAYGYTF.